Here is one TCR beta chain with its context. Antigen: not known. Data came from immunoSEQ multiplex PCR; TCRdb stores just in-frame clones and leaves some out. The sample includes over 110,000 clones, roughly nine tenths of them seen just once. Germline CDR1 reads LNHDA; CDR2 reads SQIVND (reference sequence). The length of the CDR3 is 17 residues. V was clipped by 7 bases and J by 5 bases, with 26 bases between them. This sample is drawn from a study of cytomegalovirus exposure and HLA in healthy donors. Study outcomes and limitations: The study flagged 150 to 200 TCR beta chains as cytomegalovirus-associated. In vitro confirmation showed a few CMV-associated chains to be CMV antigen specific. Within the 90 to 150 validation repertoires, first-cohort TCR clusters tended to co-occur, according to a later analysis.

The receptor's source is a man aged 18-30 years in good health and CMV-seronegative. Sequencing used PBMCs. The chain is built from TRBV19 and TRBJ1-1; D is possibly TRBD1 (5 bases). DNA for the CDR3: TGTGCCAGTACCGGCGCTCAGGGTGGAGTTGGTGGGACTGAAGCTTTCTTT. Its translation: CASTGAQGGVGGTEAFF.